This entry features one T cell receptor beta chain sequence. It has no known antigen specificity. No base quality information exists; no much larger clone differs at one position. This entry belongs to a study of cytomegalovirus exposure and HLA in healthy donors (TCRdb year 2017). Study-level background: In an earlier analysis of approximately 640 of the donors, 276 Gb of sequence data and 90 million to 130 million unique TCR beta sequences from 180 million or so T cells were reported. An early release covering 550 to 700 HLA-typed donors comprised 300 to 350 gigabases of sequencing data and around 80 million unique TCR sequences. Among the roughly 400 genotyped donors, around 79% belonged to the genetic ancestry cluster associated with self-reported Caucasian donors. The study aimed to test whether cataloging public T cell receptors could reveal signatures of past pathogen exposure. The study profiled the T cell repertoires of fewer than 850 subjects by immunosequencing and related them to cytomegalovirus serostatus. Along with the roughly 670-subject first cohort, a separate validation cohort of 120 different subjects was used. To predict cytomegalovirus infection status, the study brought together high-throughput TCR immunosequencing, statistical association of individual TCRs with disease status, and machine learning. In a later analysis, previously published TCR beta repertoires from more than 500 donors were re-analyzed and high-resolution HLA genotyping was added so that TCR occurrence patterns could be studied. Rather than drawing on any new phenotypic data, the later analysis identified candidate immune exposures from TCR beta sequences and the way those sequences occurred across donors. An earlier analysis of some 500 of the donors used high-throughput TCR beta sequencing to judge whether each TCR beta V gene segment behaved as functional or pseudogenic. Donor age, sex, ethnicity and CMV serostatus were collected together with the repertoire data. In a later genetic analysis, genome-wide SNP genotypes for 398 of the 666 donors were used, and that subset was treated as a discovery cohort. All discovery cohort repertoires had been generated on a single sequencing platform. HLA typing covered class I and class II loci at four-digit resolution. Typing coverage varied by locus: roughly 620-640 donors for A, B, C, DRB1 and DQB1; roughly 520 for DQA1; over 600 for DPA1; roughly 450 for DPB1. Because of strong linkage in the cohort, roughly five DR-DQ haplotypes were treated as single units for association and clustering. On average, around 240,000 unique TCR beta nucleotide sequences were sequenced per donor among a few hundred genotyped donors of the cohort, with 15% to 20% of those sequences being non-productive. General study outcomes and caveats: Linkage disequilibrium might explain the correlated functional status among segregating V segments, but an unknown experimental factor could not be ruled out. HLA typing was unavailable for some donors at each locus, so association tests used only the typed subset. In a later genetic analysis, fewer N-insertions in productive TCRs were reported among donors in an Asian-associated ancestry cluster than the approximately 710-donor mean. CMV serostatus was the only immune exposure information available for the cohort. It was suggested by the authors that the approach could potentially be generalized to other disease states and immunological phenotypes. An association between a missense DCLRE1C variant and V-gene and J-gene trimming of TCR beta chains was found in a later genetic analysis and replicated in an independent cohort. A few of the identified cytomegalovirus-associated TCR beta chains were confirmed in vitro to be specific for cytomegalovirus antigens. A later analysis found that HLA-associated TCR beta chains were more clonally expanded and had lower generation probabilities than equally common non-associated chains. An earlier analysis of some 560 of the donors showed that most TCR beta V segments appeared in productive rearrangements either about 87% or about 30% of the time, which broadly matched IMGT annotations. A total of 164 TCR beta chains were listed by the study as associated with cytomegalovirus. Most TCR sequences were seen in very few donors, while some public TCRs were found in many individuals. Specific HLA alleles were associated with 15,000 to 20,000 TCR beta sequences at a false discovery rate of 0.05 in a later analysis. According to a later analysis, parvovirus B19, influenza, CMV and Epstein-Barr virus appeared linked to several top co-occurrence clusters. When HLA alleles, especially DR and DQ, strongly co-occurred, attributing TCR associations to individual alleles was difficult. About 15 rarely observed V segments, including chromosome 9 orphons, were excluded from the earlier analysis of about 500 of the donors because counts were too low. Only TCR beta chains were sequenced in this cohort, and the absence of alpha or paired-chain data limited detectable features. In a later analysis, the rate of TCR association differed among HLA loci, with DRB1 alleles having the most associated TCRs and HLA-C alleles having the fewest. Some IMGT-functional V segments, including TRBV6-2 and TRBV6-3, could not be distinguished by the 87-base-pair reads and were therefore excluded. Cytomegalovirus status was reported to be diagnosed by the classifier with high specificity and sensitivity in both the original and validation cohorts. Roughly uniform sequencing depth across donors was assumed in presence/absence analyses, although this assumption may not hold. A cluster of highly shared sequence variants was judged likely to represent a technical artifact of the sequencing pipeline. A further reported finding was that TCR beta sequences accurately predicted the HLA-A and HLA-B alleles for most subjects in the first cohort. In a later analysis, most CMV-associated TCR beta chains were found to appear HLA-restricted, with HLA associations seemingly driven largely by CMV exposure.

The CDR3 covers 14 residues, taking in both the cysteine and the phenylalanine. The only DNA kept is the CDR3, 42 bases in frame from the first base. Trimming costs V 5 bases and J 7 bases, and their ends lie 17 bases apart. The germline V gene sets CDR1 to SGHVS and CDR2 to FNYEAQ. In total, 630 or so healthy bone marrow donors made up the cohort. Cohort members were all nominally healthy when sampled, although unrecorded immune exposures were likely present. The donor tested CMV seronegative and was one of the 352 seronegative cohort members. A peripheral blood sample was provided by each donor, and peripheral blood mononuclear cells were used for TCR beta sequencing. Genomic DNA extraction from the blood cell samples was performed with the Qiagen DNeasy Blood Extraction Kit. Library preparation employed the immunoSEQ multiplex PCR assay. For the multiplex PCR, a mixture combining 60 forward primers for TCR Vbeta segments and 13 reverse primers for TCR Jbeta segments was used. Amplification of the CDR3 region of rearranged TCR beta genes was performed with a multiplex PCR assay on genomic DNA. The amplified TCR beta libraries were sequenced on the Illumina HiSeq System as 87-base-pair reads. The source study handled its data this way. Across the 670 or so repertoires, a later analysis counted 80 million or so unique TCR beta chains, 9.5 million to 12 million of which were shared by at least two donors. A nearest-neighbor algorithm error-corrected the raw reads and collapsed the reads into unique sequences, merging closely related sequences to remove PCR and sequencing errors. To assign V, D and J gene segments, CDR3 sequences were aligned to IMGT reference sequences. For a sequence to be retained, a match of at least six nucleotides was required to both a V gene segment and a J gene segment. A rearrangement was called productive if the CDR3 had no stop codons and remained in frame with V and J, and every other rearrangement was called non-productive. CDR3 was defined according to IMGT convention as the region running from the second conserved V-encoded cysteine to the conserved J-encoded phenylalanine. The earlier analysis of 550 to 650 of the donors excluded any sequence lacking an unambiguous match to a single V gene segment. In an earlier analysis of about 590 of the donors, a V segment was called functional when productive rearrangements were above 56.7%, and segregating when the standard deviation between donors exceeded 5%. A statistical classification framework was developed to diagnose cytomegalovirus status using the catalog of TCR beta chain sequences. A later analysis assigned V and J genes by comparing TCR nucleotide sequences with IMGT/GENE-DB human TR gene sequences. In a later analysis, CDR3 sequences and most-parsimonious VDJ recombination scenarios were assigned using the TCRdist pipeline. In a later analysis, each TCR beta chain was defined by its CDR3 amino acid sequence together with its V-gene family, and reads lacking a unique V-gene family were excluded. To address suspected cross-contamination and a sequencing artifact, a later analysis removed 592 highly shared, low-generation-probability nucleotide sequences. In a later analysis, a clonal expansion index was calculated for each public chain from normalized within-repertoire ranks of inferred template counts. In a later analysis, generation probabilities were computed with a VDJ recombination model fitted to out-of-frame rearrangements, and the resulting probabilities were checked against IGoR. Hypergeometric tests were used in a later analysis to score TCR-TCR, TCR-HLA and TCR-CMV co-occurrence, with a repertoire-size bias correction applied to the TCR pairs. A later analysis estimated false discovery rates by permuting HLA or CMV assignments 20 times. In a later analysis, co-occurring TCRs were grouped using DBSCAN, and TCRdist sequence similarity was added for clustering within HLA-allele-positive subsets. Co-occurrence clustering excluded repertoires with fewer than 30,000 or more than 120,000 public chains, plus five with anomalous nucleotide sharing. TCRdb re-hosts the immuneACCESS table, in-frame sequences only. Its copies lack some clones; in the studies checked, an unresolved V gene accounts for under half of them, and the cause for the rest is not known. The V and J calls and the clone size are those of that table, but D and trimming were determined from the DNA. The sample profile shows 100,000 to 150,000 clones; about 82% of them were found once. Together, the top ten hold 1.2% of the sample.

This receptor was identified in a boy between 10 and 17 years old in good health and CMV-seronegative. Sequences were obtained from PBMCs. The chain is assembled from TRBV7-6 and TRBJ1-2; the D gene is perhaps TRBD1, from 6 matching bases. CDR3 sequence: CASSPTRGGGGYTF. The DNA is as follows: TGTGCCAGCAGCCCGACCCGAGGGGGTGGTGGCTACACCTTC.